This is a list of T cell receptor beta chains from one sample in a study of T cells in localized non-small cell lung cancer. Using immunoSEQ multiplex PCR, the repertoire was profiled, and TCRdb retains in-frame clones only, with some absent. The data show around 2,700 clones, with 25% to 30% seen just once and roughly 12% held by the top ten. The sample was lung tumor tissue, taken before any cancer treatment. These receptors came from a woman aged 35 to 75 with stage III lung adenocarcinoma. The CDR3 runs from the conserved cysteine through the conserved F or W. Fields, in order: J gene, V gene, D gene, clone size, CDR3 protein, CDR3 DNA. A D gene is named only where the DNA matches it firmly. Size values are once, few and many counts, or a class for expanded clones, and some rows have none.

J gene: TRBJ2-1; V gene: TRBV11-3; D gene: TRBD2; clone size: NA; CDR3 protein: CASSLVGTSSYNEQFF; CDR3 DNA: TGTGCCAGCAGCTTAGTTGGGACTAGCTCCTACAATGAGCAGTTCTTC
J gene: TRBJ1-4; V gene: TRBV2; D gene: NA; clone size: NA; CDR3 protein: CASHRDESTNEKLFF; CDR3 DNA: TGTGCCAGCCACAGGGATGAGTCAACTAATGAAAAACTGTTTTTT
J gene: TRBJ1-1; V gene: TRBV9; D gene: NA; clone size: few; CDR3 protein: CASSVDSLTEAFF; CDR3 DNA: TGTGCCAGCAGCGTAGATTCCCTCACTGAAGCTTTCTTT
J gene: TRBJ2-2; V gene: TRBV6-8; D gene: NA; clone size: NA; CDR3 protein: CASSYTVSTGELFF; CDR3 DNA: TGTGCCAGCAGTTACACAGTTAGCACCGGGGAGCTGTTTTTT
J gene: TRBJ1-5; V gene: TRBV19; D gene: NA; clone size: NA; CDR3 protein: CASSDSFNQPQHF; CDR3 DNA: TGTGCCAGTTCCGACAGCTTTAATCAGCCCCAGCATTTT
J gene: TRBJ1-2; V gene: TRBV29-1; D gene: TRBD1; clone size: NA; CDR3 protein: CSVQGQGFSYTF; CDR3 DNA: TGCAGCGTTCAGGGACAGGGGTTTAGCTACACCTTC
J gene: TRBJ2-2; V gene: TRBV11-3; D gene: TRBD1; clone size: few; CDR3 protein: CASSTPGGYTGELFF; CDR3 DNA: TGTGCCAGCAGCACTCCAGGGGGATACACCGGGGAGCTGTTTTTT
J gene: TRBJ2-7; V gene: TRBV14; D gene: TRBD1; clone size: NA; CDR3 protein: CASSLQGAYEQYF; CDR3 DNA: TGTGCCAGCAGCCTACAGGGGGCCTACGAGCAGTACTTC
J gene: TRBJ2-2; V gene: TRBV27; D gene: TRBD2; clone size: medium-sized; CDR3 protein: CASRGGRTGELFF; CDR3 DNA: TGTGCCAGCAGGGGGGGGAGGACCGGGGAGCTGTTTTTT
J gene: TRBJ2-5; V gene: TRBV11-3; D gene: TRBD1; clone size: few; CDR3 protein: CASSLPGQGQETQYF; CDR3 DNA: TGTGCCAGCAGCCTGCCGGGACAGGGACAAGAGACCCAGTACTTC
J gene: TRBJ1-2; V gene: TRBV19; D gene: NA; clone size: NA; CDR3 protein: CASSLRSLTGGYTF; CDR3 DNA: TGTGCCAGTAGTTTGCGGAGTCTTACGGGTGGCTACACCTTC
J gene: TRBJ2-6; V gene: TRBV19; D gene: TRBD1; clone size: NA; CDR3 protein: CASKLQGFGANVLTF; CDR3 DNA: TGTGCCAGTAAACTACAGGGGTTCGGGGCCAACGTCCTGACTTTC
J gene: TRBJ2-1; V gene: TRBV29-1; D gene: NA; clone size: NA; CDR3 protein: CSVDLGSYNEQFF; CDR3 DNA: TGCAGCGTTGATCTGGGGAGCTACAATGAGCAGTTCTTC
J gene: TRBJ1-1; V gene: TRBV11-3; D gene: NA; clone size: medium-sized; CDR3 protein: CASSSGPGDGTEAFF; CDR3 DNA: TGTGCCAGCAGCTCCGGACCTGGTGATGGCACTGAAGCTTTCTTT
J gene: TRBJ2-3; V gene: TRBV6-8; D gene: NA; clone size: NA; CDR3 protein: CASRQRELGTDTQYF; CDR3 DNA: TGTGCCAGCAGACAAAGGGAGCTAGGGACAGATACGCAGTATTTT
J gene: TRBJ2-5; V gene: TRBV9; D gene: NA; clone size: NA; CDR3 protein: CASSDAPGRQETQYF; CDR3 DNA: TGTGCCAGCAGCGATGCCCCGGGGAGGCAAGAGACCCAGTACTTC